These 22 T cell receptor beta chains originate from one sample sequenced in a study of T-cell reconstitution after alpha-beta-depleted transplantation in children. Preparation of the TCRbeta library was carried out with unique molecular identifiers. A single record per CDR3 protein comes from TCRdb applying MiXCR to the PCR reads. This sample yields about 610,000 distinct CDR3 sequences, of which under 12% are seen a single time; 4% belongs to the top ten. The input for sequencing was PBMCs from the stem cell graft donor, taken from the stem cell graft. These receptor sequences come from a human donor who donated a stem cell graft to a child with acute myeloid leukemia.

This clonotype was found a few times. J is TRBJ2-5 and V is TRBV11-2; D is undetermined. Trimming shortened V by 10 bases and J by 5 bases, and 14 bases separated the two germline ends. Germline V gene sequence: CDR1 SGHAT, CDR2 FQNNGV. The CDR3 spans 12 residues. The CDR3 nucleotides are TGTGCCACTTCTCCCTCCGGCGAGACCCAGTACTTC. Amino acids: CATSPSGETQYF.

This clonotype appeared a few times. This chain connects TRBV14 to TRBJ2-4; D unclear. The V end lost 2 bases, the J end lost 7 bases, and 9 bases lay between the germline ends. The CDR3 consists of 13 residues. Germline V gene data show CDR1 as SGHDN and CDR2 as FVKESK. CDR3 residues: CASSQSISNIQYF. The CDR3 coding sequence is TGTGCCAGCAGCCAATCCATTAGTAACATTCAGTACTTC. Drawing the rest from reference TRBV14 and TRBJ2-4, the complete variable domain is EAGVTQFPSHSVIEKGQTVTLRCDPISGHDNLYWYRRVMGKEIKFLLHFVKESKQDESGMPNNRFLAERTGGTYSTLKVQPAELEDSGVYFCASSQSISNIQYFGAGTRLSVL.

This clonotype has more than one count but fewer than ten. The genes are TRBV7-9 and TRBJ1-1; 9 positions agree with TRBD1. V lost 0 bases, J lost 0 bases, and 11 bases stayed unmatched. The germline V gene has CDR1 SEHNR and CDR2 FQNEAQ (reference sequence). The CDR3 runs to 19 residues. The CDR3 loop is CASSLARGRDRAMNTEAFF. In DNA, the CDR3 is TGTGCCAGCAGCTTAGCTCGCGGCCGGGACAGGGCAATGAACACTGAAGCTTTCTTT.

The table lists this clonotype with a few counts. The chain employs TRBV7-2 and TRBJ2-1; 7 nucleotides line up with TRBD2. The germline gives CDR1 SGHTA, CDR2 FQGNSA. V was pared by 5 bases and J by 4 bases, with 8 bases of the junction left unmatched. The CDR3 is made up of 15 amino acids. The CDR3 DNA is TGTGCCAGCAGCAGAGCGGGACCCAAGTACAATGAGCAGTTCTTC. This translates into CASSRAGPKYNEQFF.

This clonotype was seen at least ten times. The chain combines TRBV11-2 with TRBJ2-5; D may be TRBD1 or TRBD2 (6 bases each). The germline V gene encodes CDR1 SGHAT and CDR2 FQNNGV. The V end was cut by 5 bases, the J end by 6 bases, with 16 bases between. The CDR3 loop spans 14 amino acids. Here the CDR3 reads CASSPRRGDQTQYF. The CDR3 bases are TGTGCCAGCAGCCCCAGGAGGGGGGATCAGACCCAGTACTTC.

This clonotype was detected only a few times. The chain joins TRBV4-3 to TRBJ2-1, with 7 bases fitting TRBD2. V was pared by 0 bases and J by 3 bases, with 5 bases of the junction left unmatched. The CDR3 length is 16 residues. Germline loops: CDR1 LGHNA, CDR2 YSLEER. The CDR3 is CASSQDRLAVYNEQFF. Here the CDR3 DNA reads TGCGCCAGCAGCCAAGATAGGCTAGCGGTCTACAATGAGCAGTTCTTC.

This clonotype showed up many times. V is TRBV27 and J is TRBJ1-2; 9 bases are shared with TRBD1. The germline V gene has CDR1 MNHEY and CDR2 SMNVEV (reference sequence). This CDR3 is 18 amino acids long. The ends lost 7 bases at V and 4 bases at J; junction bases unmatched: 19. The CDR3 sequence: CASTKASPGDRVRYGYTF. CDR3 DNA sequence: TGTGCCAGCACCAAAGCATCTCCCGGGGACAGGGTTCGCTATGGCTACACCTTC.

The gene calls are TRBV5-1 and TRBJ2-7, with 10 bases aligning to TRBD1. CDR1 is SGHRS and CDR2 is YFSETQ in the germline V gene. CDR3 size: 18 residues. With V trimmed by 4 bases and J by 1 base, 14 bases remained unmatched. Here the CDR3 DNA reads TGCGCCAGCAGCCGACCGGGACAGGGGCCTCAGTTTTCCTACGAGCAGTACTTC. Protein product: CASSRPGQGPQFSYEQYF.

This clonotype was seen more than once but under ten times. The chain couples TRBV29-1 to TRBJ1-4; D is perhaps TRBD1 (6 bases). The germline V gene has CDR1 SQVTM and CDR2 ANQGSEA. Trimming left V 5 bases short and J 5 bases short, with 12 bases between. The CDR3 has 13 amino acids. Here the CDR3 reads CSVTGQVNEKLFF. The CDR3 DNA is TGCAGCGTTACGGGACAAGTGAATGAAAAACTGTTTTTT.

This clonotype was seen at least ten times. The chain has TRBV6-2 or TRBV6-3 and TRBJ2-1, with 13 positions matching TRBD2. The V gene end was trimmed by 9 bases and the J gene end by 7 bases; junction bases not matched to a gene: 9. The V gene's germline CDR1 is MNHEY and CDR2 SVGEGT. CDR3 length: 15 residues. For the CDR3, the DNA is TGTGCCAGTAATTCCCCGGGACTAGCGGGGAATGAGCAGTTCTTC. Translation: CASNSPGLAGNEQFF.

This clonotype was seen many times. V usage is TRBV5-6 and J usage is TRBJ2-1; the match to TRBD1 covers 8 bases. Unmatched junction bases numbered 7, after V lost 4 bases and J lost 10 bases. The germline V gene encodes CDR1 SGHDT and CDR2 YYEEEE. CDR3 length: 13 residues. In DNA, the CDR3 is TGTGCCAGCAGCAACCGGGACAGGCGGGAGCAGTTCTTC. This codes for CASSNRDRREQFF.

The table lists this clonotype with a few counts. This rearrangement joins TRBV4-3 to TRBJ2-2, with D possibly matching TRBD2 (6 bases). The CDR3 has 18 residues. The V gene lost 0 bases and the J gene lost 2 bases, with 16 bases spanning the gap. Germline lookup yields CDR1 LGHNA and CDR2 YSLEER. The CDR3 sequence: CASSQDRSSGYNTGELFF. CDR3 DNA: TGCGCCAGCAGCCAAGATCGGAGTAGCGGATACAACACCGGGGAGCTGTTTTTT.

The CDR3 DNA sequence: TGTGCCAGCAGTTCCCTAAACTTATGGACTGAAGCTTTCTTT. Translation: CASSSLNLWTEAFF. The chain employs TRBV28 and TRBJ1-1, with D hard to call. The germline CDR1 and CDR2 sequences are MDHEN and SYDVKM. V gave up 4 bases and J gave up 5 bases, with 14 bases separating them. This CDR3 contains 14 residues.

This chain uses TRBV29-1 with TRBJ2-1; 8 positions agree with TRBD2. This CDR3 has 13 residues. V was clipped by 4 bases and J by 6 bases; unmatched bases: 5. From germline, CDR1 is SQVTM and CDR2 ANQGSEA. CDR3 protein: CSVGTSFPNEQFF. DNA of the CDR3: TGCAGCGTTGGGACTAGCTTCCCCAATGAGCAGTTCTTC.

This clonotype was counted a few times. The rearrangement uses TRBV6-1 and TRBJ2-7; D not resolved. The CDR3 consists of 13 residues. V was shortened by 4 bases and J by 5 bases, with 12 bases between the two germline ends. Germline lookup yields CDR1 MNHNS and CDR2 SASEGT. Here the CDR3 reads CASSGSNRDEQYF. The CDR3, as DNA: TGTGCCAGCAGTGGCTCAAACCGCGACGAGCAGTACTTC.

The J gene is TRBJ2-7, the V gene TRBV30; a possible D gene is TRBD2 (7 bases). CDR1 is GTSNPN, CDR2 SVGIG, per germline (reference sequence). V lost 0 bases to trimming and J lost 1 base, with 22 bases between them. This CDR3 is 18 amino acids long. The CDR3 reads CAWSVGGPYGRGSYEQYF. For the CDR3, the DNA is TGTGCCTGGAGTGTAGGCGGCCCTTATGGGAGGGGGTCCTACGAGCAGTACTTC.

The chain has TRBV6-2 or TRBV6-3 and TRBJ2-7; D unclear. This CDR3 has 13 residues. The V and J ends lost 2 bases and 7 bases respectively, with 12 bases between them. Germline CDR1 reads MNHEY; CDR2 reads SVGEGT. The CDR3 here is CASSYVGGREQYF. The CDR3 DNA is TGTGCCAGCAGTTACGTGGGCGGACGTGAGCAGTACTTC.

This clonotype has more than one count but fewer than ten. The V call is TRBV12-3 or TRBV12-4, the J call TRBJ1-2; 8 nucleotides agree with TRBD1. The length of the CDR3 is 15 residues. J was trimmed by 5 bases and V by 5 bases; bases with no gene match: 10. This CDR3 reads CASSPRQGKGYGYTF. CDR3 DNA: TGTGCCAGCAGTCCCCGACAGGGGAAAGGATATGGCTACACCTTC.

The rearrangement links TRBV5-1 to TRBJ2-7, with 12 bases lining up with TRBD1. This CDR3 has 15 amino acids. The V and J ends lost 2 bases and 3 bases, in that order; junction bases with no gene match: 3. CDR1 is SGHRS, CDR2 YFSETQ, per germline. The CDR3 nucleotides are TGCGCCAGCAGCTTAGGGACAGGGGGCGTCTACGAGCAGTACTTC. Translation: CASSLGTGGVYEQYF.

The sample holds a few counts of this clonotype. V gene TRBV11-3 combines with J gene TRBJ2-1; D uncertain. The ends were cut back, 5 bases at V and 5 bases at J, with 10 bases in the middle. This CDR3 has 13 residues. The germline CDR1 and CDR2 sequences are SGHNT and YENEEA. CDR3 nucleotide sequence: TGTGCCAGCAGCAACAACCGGGACAATGAGCAGTTCTTC. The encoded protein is CASSNNRDNEQFF.

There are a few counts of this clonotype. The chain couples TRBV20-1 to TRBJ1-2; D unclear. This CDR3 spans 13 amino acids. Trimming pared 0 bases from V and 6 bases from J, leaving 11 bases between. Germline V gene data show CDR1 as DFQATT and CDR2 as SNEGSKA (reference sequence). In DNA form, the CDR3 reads TGCAGTGCTAGAGATGTGACGTTGCATGGCTACACCTTC. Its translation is CSARDVTLHGYTF.

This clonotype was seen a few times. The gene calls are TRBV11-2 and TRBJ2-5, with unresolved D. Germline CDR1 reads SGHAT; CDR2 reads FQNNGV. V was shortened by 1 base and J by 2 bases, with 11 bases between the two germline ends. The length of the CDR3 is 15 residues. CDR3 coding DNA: TGTGCCAGCAGCTTAGGTGGCGGCCTGCAAGAGACCCAGTACTTC. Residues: CASSLGGGLQETQYF.